This entry features one TCR beta chain sequence. This clonotype has ten or more counts. No antigen is known for it. There are no base qualities to consult, and no much larger clone falls within one base. In the ophthalmopathy patients, disease was moderately to severely active, with a Clinical Activity Score of 3 or more, a NOSPECS grade of 4 or more, and a duration of less than 3 months. Patients with uncontrolled infections, other autoimmune diseases, pregnancy or lactation were excluded. Diagnoses were established on the basis of clinical symptoms, serum thyroxine and TRAb, thyroid ultrasound, and orbital computed tomography. PBMCs were separated from 7.5 to 10 ml of fresh peripheral blood using Ficoll-Paque density gradient centrifugation. Total RNA was extracted with Trizol reagent, and quality was checked on an Agilent 2100 Bioanalyzer. CDR1 MNHNS and CDR2 SASEGT are derived from the germline V gene. Its CDR3 holds 14 amino acids, cysteine through phenylalanine. Only the CDR3 DNA is retained, 42 bases long and in frame from the first base. Germline trimming amounts to 8 bases on V and 2 bases on J, with 7 as the count of junction bases outside the gene matches.

The TCR beta CDR3 regions were amplified from the RNA transcripts. For the first round of RT-PCR on the TCR CDR3, the HTBI primer set was used together with the Qiagen OneStep RT-PCR kit. Libraries were constructed in a second round of multiplex PCR, after which size selection and purification were performed. The libraries were sequenced on an Illumina HiSeq2000 using paired-end 100 bp reads. Per the original workflow: SOAPnuke was used to process the raw data, throwing out any read that contained adapters or uncalled bases, had a mean Phred below 15, or lacked an exact constant-primer or identifier match. High-quality paired reads were merged with COPE v1.2.5, and unique nucleotide sequences were defined as clonotypes. Clonotypes were aligned to IMGT TRBV, TRBD and TRBJ reference segments using MiTCR v1.1. Analysis was restricted to V-J combinations with a frequency above 0.0001, which covered roughly 99% of repertoires. A TCS score was defined as the ratio of F50 (clonal expansion) to E x V (chaos), with BLOSUM62-based TCRdist applied between CDR3 peptides within each V-J. Welch's t-statistics and random forest reduced around 550 V-J features to roughly 13, which were used in a naive Bayes classifier (R e1071). TCRdb applied fastp at Q25 and MiXCR to the public reads, then kept only in-frame beta chains. Each CDR3 protein appears once, grouped with its most common genes and DNA. The V and J calls, along with clone size, are taken from TCRdb and not from the paper's own processing. The sample table holds over 350,000 distinct CDR3 sequences, of which around 15% were seen once. The ten largest account for around 30% of the sample.

This entry is derived from a study of T cells in Graves' hyperthyroidism and ophthalmopathy (dated by TCRdb to the late 2010s). In terms of the full investigation: Peripheral blood samples were taken at the time of initial diagnosis, prior to any treatment. TCR V-J signatures able to tell the groups apart were searched for in a discovery cohort of 100 patients, of whom about 40 had Graves' ophthalmopathy and roughly 58 had stable Graves' hyperthyroidism. An independent validation cohort of around 19 hyperthyroidism patients and about 16 patients who later progressed to ophthalmopathy tested prospective prediction of ophthalmopathy. After sampling, hyperthyroidism patients received methimazole starting at 30 mg daily, and ophthalmopathy patients received high-dose intravenous methylprednisolone. The study also compared thyroid tissue and blood T-cell repertoires from roughly 6 Graves' hyperthyroidism patients. According to the paper, TCR Vbeta CDR3 sequencing was carried out on about 140 peripheral blood samples, which came from approximately 41 ophthalmopathy, around 74 hyperthyroidism and roughly 17 progressor patients. The roughly 99 discovery patients were divided at random into training and test sets in a 7:3 ratio. Overall study results and their limits: Sample size was not statistically predetermined, and investigators were not blinded to group allocation. Blood samples also contained most of the expanded thyroid clonotypes (frequency above 0.001), which suggests that blood repertoires may reflect thyroid immune responses. In validation, progression to ophthalmopathy was predicted by the model with nearly 71% sensitivity and 72% to 85% specificity, a median of 6.5 months before onset. A model built on a 13 V-J signature distinguished ophthalmopathy from stable hyperthyroidism, reaching around 88% sensitivity and 81.08% specificity in cross-validation and 80%/75% in testing.

Sequencing was carried out using blood. This receptor was obtained from a man in his fifties or sixties with Graves' ophthalmopathy. The chain is encoded by TRBV6-1 joined to TRBJ2-7, with 9 middle bases fitting TRBD2. The nucleotides are TGTGCCAGCGGGAAGACTAGCGGAACCTACGAGCAGTACTTC. This translates into CASGKTSGTYEQYF.